These 14 T cell receptor beta chains originate from one sample sequenced in a study of cytomegalovirus exposure and HLA in healthy donors (TCRdb year 2017). Libraries came from the immunoSEQ multiplex PCR assay. TCRdb carries this immuneACCESS record with in-frame sequences only. Its versions omit some clonotypes, under half of them owing to an unresolved V gene in the studies checked, with the rest unexplained. The sample table contains around 150,000 clones; only one count was recorded for about 85% of them. The ten top clones hold about 2% of the sample. Sequenced sample: PBMCs. These receptors were taken from a young man in good health and CMV-seropositive.

This chain links TRBV27 with TRBJ2-1, with 11 nucleotides matching TRBD2. After removal of 1 base from V and 8 bases from J, the junction contained 10 bases not matched to a gene. The CDR3 is 17 residues long. Germline-derived CDR1 and CDR2 are MNHEY and SMNVEV (reference sequence). CDR3 in DNA: TGTGCCAGCAGTTTATTCGGGACTAGCGGCGGTCGGGATGAGCAGTTCTTC. Encoded protein: CASSLFGTSGGRDEQFF.

A single count supports this clone. The V call is TRBV5-1, the J call TRBJ2-1, with 7 bases lining up with TRBD2. The length of the CDR3 is 15 residues. After removal of 0 bases from V and 4 bases from J, the junction contained 4 bases not matched to a gene. Germline CDR1 is SGHRS and CDR2 is YFSETQ. CDR3 region: CASSLGSSGYNEQFF. DNA of the CDR3: TGCGCCAGCAGCTTGGGGTCTAGCGGATACAATGAGCAGTTCTTC.

The chain combines TRBV5-1 with TRBJ1-1; D perhaps matches TRBD1 (5 bases). This CDR3 has 14 amino acids. Germline V CDR1 and CDR2: SGHRS, YFSETQ. Deletions cut 4 bases from V and 2 bases from J, with 12 bases between. CDR3 in amino acids: CASSAGRVNTEAFF. DNA for the CDR3: TGCGCCAGCAGCGCGGGACGGGTTAACACTGAAGCTTTCTTT.

The chain recombines TRBV6-5 with TRBJ2-2; D is unresolved. This CDR3 contains 15 residues. Germline V gives CDR1 MNHEY, CDR2 SVGAGI. The germline V and J ends were trimmed by 0 bases and 6 bases, with 11 bases remaining between them. The CDR3 is CASSYSRSVSGELFF. The DNA for the CDR3 is TGTGCCAGCAGTTACTCGAGGTCCGTGTCCGGGGAGCTGTTTTTT.

This chain uses TRBV11-3 with TRBJ2-3; 14 nucleotides line up with TRBD2. J gave up 5 bases and V 5 bases, and 12 bases lay outside the gene matches. The germline gives CDR1 SGHNT, CDR2 YENEEA. The CDR3 spans 18 residues. The CDR3 region is CASSPRLAGGRIRDTQYF. The CDR3 DNA reads as TGTGCCAGCAGCCCCCGACTAGCGGGGGGGCGTATCCGAGATACGCAGTATTTT.

The CDR3 DNA reads as TGTGCCAGCAGCCAAAGGAAGGCAGGGTATTACAATGAGCAGTTCTTC. Translation: CASSQRKAGYYNEQFF. The genes are TRBV14 and TRBJ2-1, with a possible D match to TRBD1 (5 bases). V lost 2 bases and J 4 bases, leaving 15 bases between the germline ends. The CDR3 has 16 amino acids. Looked up from germline, CDR1 is SGHDN and CDR2 is FVKESK.

This clone has a single count. This chain links TRBV27 with TRBJ1-1; 10 bases are a match to TRBD1. The germline gives CDR1 MNHEY, CDR2 SMNVEV (reference sequence). This CDR3 contains 16 residues. V dropped 7 bases and J dropped 0; count of bases not matched to a gene: 8. In DNA, the CDR3 is TGTGCCAGCACCCTTAGGACAGGGGGTATGAACACTGAAGCTTTCTTT. Translation gives CASTLRTGGMNTEAFF.

The chain combines TRBV18 with TRBJ2-1, with 11 nucleotides matching TRBD2. V gave up 6 bases and J gave up 5 bases; unmatched junction bases: 9. Germline V CDR1 and CDR2: KGHSH, LQKENI. The CDR3 loop spans 16 amino acids. DNA for the CDR3: TGTGCCAGCTCCGGTCAACTAGCGGGGGACCACAATGAGCAGTTCTTC. Its protein product is CASSGQLAGDHNEQFF.

Written as DNA, the CDR3 is TGTGCCAGCAGCCTGCTAGCGGGGACCTACGAGCAGTACTTC. It encodes CASSLLAGTYEQYF. The chain uses TRBV7-8 and TRBJ2-7; 9 bases align to TRBD2. The J segment lost 2 bases and the V segment lost 5 bases, leaving 4 bases of the junction unmatched. The CDR3 has 14 amino acids. Germline CDR1 and CDR2: SGHVS and FQNEAQ.

V and J are TRBV7-9 and TRBJ2-7; perhaps TRBD2 as D (6 bases). CDR3 size: 17 residues. Germline assignment: CDR1 SEHNR and CDR2 FQNEAQ (reference sequence). V gave up 3 bases and J gave up 0 bases, with 18 bases separating them. The CDR3 DNA sequence: TGTGCCAGCAGCTTTTCGGCCGGAGGGAAGAGCTCCTACGAGCAGTACTTC. The encoded protein is CASSFSAGGKSSYEQYF. Filled out from reference TRBV7-9 and TRBJ2-7, the complete variable domain reads DTGVSQNPRHKITKRGQNVTFRCDPISEHNRLYWYRQTLGQGPEFLTYFQNEAQLEKSRLLSDRFSAERPKGSFSTLEIQRTEQGDSAMYLCASSFSAGGKSSYEQYFGPGTRLTVT.

The chain has TRBV11-3 and TRBJ2-5; 8 bases fit TRBD1. Per the germline V gene, CDR1 is SGHNT and CDR2 is YENEEA. The J segment lost 2 bases and the V segment lost 5 bases, leaving 4 bases of the junction unmatched. The CDR3 loop spans 14 amino acids. CDR3 nucleotide sequence: TGTGCCAGCAGCCCCCACAGGGGGCAAGAGACCCAGTACTTC. This codes for CASSPHRGQETQYF.

The chain combines TRBV5-4 with TRBJ2-5, with 10 bases that match TRBD1. Trimming removed 4 bases from V and 5 bases from J; junction bases left unmatched: 5. There are 14 residues in the CDR3. Germline CDR1 SGHNT, CDR2 YYREEE (reference sequence). The CDR3 here is CASSQDRGGETQYF. In nucleotides, the CDR3 is TGTGCCAGCAGCCAGGACAGGGGGGGGGAGACCCAGTACTTC.

The chain employs TRBV18 and TRBJ1-5, with D uncertain. Germline V gene data show CDR1 as KGHSH and CDR2 as LQKENI. V gave up 6 bases and J gave up 5 bases, with 11 bases separating them. The CDR3 runs 13 residues. The CDR3 nucleotides read TGTGCCAGCTCCTCGGAGGCCCATCAGCCCCAGCATTTT. Translating gives CASSSEAHQPQHF.

The chain has TRBV5-6 and TRBJ2-3, with a possible D match to TRBD2 (5 bases). CDR1 and CDR2 from the germline V gene are SGHDT and YYEEEE. V lost 0 bases and J 3 bases, leaving 5 bases between the germline ends. The CDR3 is made up of 13 amino acids. CDR3 protein: CASSLAGTDTQYF. The CDR3 nucleotides are TGTGCCAGCAGCTTGGCGGGGACAGATACGCAGTATTTT.